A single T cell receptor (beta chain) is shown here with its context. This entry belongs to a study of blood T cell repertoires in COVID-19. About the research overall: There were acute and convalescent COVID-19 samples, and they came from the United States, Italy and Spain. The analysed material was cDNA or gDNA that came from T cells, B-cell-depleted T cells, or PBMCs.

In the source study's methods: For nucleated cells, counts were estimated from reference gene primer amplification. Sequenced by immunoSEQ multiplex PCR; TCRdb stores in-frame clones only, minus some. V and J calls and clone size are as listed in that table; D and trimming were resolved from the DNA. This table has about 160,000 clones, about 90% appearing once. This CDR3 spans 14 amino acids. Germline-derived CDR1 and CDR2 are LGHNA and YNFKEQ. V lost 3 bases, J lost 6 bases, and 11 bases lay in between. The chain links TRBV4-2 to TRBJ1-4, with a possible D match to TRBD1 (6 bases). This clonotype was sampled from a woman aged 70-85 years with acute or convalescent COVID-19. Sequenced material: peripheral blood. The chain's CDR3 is CASSQDRADEKLFF. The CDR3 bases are TGTGCCAGCAGCCAGGACAGAGCAGATGAAAAACTGTTTTTT.